A single sample gave rise to the 19 T cell receptor beta chains below, sequenced in a study of T cells in Graves' hyperthyroidism and ophthalmopathy (dated by TCRdb to between 2018 and 2020). The receptor library was made with multiplex PCR. Sequencing relied on an Illumina HiSeq 2000. Amplification of TCR beta CDR3 regions was carried out from RNA transcripts. The TCR CDR3 was subjected to a first round of RT-PCR using the HTBI primer set and the Qiagen OneStep RT-PCR kit. TCRdb ran its own pipeline on the public reads, namely fastp trimming at Q25 and MiXCR clone calling, and kept in-frame beta chains. Rows are combined by CDR3 protein, so each entry shows the most common genes and DNA. This sample holds 350,000 to 400,000 distinct CDR3 sequences; about 15% were observed only once. The top ten hold over 25% of the sample. Sequencing input: blood. These receptors were collected from a woman under 40 with Graves' hyperthyroidism.

The chain links TRBV10-3 to TRBJ2-2; the match to TRBD2 covers 8 bases. V shed 2 bases, J shed 4 bases, and the junction held 3 bases outside the gene matches. Germline V CDR1 and CDR2: ENHRY, SYGVKD. The CDR3 spans 15 residues. CDR3 bases: TGTGCCATCAGTGAGAGCGGGAGCGGCACCGGGGAGCTGTTTTTT. It codes for CAISESGSGTGELFF.

This clonotype was picked up many times. The chain combines TRBV29-1 with TRBJ2-3; 13 bases are shared with TRBD2. V was clipped by 6 bases and J by 2 bases; unmatched bases: 2. CDR3 length: 14 amino acids. Germline loops: CDR1 SQVTM, CDR2 ANQGSEA. CDR3 nucleotides: TGCAGCGTCGGACTAGCGGGAGCCACAGATACGCAGTATTTT. Translation gives CSVGLAGATDTQYF.

This chain links TRBV7-9 with TRBJ2-7; D is unclear. With 1 base removed from V and 5 bases from J, the gap between germline ends came to 3 bases. There are 11 residues in the CDR3. Germline V gives CDR1 SEHNR, CDR2 FQNEAQ (reference sequence). CDR3 protein: CASSLDNEQYF. CDR3 nucleotides: TGTGCCAGCAGCTTAGATAACGAGCAGTACTTC.

This clonotype was picked up many times. The chain is built from TRBV28 and TRBJ2-1; TRBD2 aligns across 7 bases. This CDR3 region has 17 residues. Trimming at V came to 4 bases and at J to 5 bases, leaving 14 bases not matched to a gene. The germline gives CDR1 MDHEN, CDR2 SYDVKM. This CDR3 reads CASSSPVIAGAHNEQFF. As DNA, the CDR3 is TGTGCCAGCAGTTCCCCGGTTATAGCGGGCGCCCACAATGAGCAGTTCTTC.

Details on this clonotype: A read error may explain this, as a much larger clone is one base away. The CDR3: CTSRLAGVNQETQYF. The CDR3 region has the DNA TGTACCAGCAGGTTAGCGGGAGTAAACCAAGAGACCCAGTACTTC. This chain connects TRBV2 to TRBJ2-5; 9 bases map to TRBD2. This CDR3 region has 15 residues. Germline V gene sequence: CDR1 SNHLY, CDR2 FYNNEI.

The chain joins TRBV6-1 to TRBJ2-4, with TRBD1 matching over 7 bases. Looked up from germline, CDR1 is MNHNS and CDR2 is SASEGT. The CDR3 has 15 amino acids. After removal of 5 bases from V and 5 bases from J, the junction contained 9 bases not matched to a gene. CDR3 sequence reads: CASSLNRGDENIQYF. The CDR3 nucleotides are TGTGCCAGCAGTCTTAACAGGGGAGACGAAAACATTCAGTACTTC.

This clonotype came up many times. The chain is built from TRBV3-1 and TRBJ2-7; TRBD1 or TRBD2 may be the D gene (5 bases each). This CDR3 has 14 amino acids. Germline V CDR1 and CDR2: LGHDT, YNNKEL (reference sequence). Trimming shortened V by 4 bases and J by 2 bases, and 12 bases separated the two germline ends. CDR3 loop: CASSPHQGAYEQYF. CDR3 bases: TGTGCCAGCAGCCCGCACCAGGGAGCCTACGAGCAGTACTTC.

The chain carries TRBV28 and TRBJ1-3, with 7 bases aligning to TRBD1. CDR1 and CDR2 (germline): MDHEN, SYDVKM. The J segment lost 0 bases and the V segment lost 5 bases, leaving 7 bases of the junction unmatched. The CDR3 covers 16 residues. CDR3 amino acids: CASSLPGTASGNTIYF. CDR3 DNA: TGTGCCAGCAGTCTTCCCGGGACAGCCTCTGGAAACACCATATATTTT.

This chain joins TRBV7-9 and TRBJ1-1, with D unresolved. The ends were cut back, 5 bases at V and 1 base at J, with 11 bases in the middle. The germline gives CDR1 SEHNR, CDR2 FQNEAQ (reference sequence). The CDR3 is 14 residues long. The CDR3 here is CASSITRQNTEAFF. CDR3 DNA: TGTGCCAGCAGCATTACCCGTCAGAACACTGAAGCTTTCTTT.

This clonotype was detected ten times or more. This chain links TRBV18 with TRBJ2-2; 9 nucleotides match TRBD1. With V trimmed by 3 bases and J by 6 bases, 8 bases remained unmatched. CDR1 and CDR2 (germline): KGHSH, LQKENI. This CDR3 is 16 amino acids long. The CDR3 sequence is CASSPPGQGTAGELFF. As DNA, the CDR3 is TGTGCCAGCTCACCCCCTGGACAGGGGACCGCCGGGGAGCTGTTTTTT.

This clonotype was counted ten times or more. The chain uses TRBV12-3 or TRBV12-4 and TRBJ2-1; D not certain. The CDR3 sequence is 14 residues long. V lost 6 bases to trimming and J lost 0 bases, with 9 bases between them. The CDR3 bases are TGTGCCAGCAGGTCCTGGAGCTCCTACAATGAGCAGTTCTTC. Its translation: CASRSWSSYNEQFF.

In its sample, this clonotype was seen once. The chain uses TRBV12-3 or TRBV12-4 and TRBJ2-7; 11 nucleotides align to TRBD2. CDR3 length: 15 amino acids. V was pared by 5 bases and J by 2 bases, with 5 bases of the junction left unmatched. CDR3 region: CASSHGLAGPYEQYF. The CDR3 DNA follows: TGTGCCAGCAGTCACGGACTAGCGGGCCCCTACGAGCAGTACTTC.

This clonotype was seen a few times. A much bigger clone sits one base away, suggesting this may be a read error. V is TRBV20-1 and J is TRBJ2-5; the D call may be TRBD1 or TRBD2 (5 bases each). CDR1 is DFQATT, CDR2 SNEGSKA, per germline (reference sequence). The CDR3 length is 14 residues. This chain's CDR3 is CSPGTVLHQETQYF. CDR3 coding DNA: TGCAGCCCCGGGACGGTGCTTCACCAAGAGACCCAGTACTTC.

J is TRBJ2-5 and V is TRBV18, with D possibly matching TRBD2 (6 bases). CDR3 length equals 15 residues. CDR1 and CDR2 (germline): KGHSH, LQKENI. V dropped 3 bases and J dropped 3 bases, with 14 bases sitting between them. The CDR3: CASSPVAGTKETQYF. In nucleotides, the CDR3 is TGTGCCAGCTCACCGGTGGCGGGAACAAAAGAGACCCAGTACTTC.

The V gene is TRBV3-1, the J gene TRBJ2-5, with 7 bases that match TRBD2. The junction had 19 bases not matched to a gene; V was cut back by 5 bases and J by 13 bases. The CDR3 contains 15 residues. Germline V gives CDR1 LGHDT, CDR2 YNNKEL (reference sequence). The CDR3 DNA reads TGTGCCAGCAGCTTTACGGGGACTACCTATTCTCTTGGGTACTTC. This codes for CASSFTGTTYSLGYF.

The V call is TRBV5-1, the J call TRBJ2-2; D is ambiguous. The CDR3 loop spans 15 amino acids. V lost 0 bases and J 5 bases, leaving 11 bases between the germline ends. Germline CDR1 and CDR2: SGHRS and YFSETQ. This CDR3 reads CASSLAPLGTGELFF. The DNA for the CDR3 is TGCGCCAGCAGCTTGGCCCCCTTGGGGACCGGGGAGCTGTTTTTT. Filled out from reference TRBV5-1 and TRBJ2-2, the complete variable domain reads KAGVTQTPRYLIKTRGQQVTLSCSPISGHRSVSWYQQTPGQGLQFLFEYFSETQRNKGNFPGRFSGRQFSNSRSEMNVSTLELGDSALYLCASSLAPLGTGELFFGEGSRLTVL.

This clonotype occurred a few times. The chain employs TRBV7-9 and TRBJ2-7, with 8 bases lining up with TRBD2. Germline V CDR1 and CDR2: SEHNR, FQNEAQ (reference sequence). The CDR3 sequence is 15 residues long. Trimming removed 5 bases from V and 3 bases from J; junction bases left unmatched: 9. For the CDR3, the DNA is TGTGCCAGCAGCCCGCCGACTAGCGCGAACTACGAGCAGTACTTC. This encodes CASSPPTSANYEQYF.

This clonotype was counted ten times or more. V gene TRBV18 combines with J gene TRBJ2-2; D is uncertain. Germline CDR1 reads KGHSH; CDR2 reads LQKENI. The CDR3 totals 14 residues. V lost 5 bases, J lost 2 bases, and 9 bases lay in between. CDR3 amino acids: CASSTTRNTGELFF. CDR3 DNA: TGTGCCAGCTCAACCACTCGAAACACCGGGGAGCTGTTTTTT.

The sample holds a few counts of this clonotype. The CDR3 bases are TGTGCCTGGACCCGGGACAGGGGGCGAGGGGGCTACACCTTC. Translating it yields CAWTRDRGRGGYTF. The gene calls are TRBV30 and TRBJ1-2; 12 bases are shared with TRBD1. The CDR3 is made up of 14 amino acids. Germline V gives CDR1 GTSNPN, CDR2 SVGIG (reference sequence). After removal of 4 bases from V and 8 bases from J, the junction contained 8 bases not matched to a gene.